Following are 32 T cell receptor beta chains from one sample sequenced in a study of human T cells and chemical hapten exposure. A single record per CDR3 protein comes from TCRdb applying MiXCR to the RACE reads. Counted here are over 35,000 distinct CDR3 sequences, under 5% occurring once; the ten biggest clones make up roughly 24%. Time point meaning: patch test 1, 2 weeks after DPC sensitization. Treatment: therapeutic diphenylcyclopropenone sensitization with weekly scalp DPC. The total RNA was obtained from whole blood that was not fractionated. The source material was whole blood, sampled in connection with sensitization to the hapten diphenylcyclopropenone (DPC). Receptor source: a man aged 45 to 65 with alopecia areata. Some clones in this sample may be carry-over from other donors' samples.

This clonotype was found many times. The rearrangement uses TRBV7-2 and TRBJ1-5, with D uncertain. Germline V gives CDR1 SGHTA, CDR2 FQGNSA. This CDR3 is 15 amino acids long. V lost 3 bases and J 0 bases, leaving 9 bases between the germline ends. The CDR3 spells CASSLWTDSNQPQHF. The CDR3 region has the DNA TGTGCCAGCAGCTTGTGGACGGATAGCAATCAGCCCCAGCATTTT.

At least ten counts were recorded for this clonotype. The J gene is TRBJ2-1, the V gene TRBV12-5; 13 bases line up with TRBD2. The CDR3 has 17 amino acids. V shed 5 bases, J shed 1 base, and the junction held 5 bases outside the gene matches. The germline gives CDR1 LGHNT, CDR2 FRNRAP. In DNA form, the CDR3 reads TGTGCTAGTGGTAGCGGGACTAGCGGGGATTCCTACAATGAGCAGTTCTTC. It is translated as CASGSGTSGDSYNEQFF.

The rearrangement uses TRBV24-1 and TRBJ2-5; 12 bases are a match to TRBD1. CDR1 is KGHDR and CDR2 is SFDVKD in the germline V gene. V lost 9 bases, J lost 5 bases, and 9 bases stayed unmatched. The CDR3 is 15 amino acids. The CDR3 DNA sequence: TGTGCCACCTCCCCCGGGACAGGGGGCTTCGAGACCCAGTACTTC. It translates to CATSPGTGGFETQYF.

This clonotype was recorded many times. V usage is TRBV2 and J usage is TRBJ1-5; unclear D gene. Germline CDR1 SNHLY, CDR2 FYNNEI. V was cut by 8 bases and J by 0 bases, with 11 bases left in between. The CDR3 length is 14 residues. CDR3 sequence reads: CASEGVSSNQPQHF. CDR3 coding DNA: TGTGCCAGCGAGGGCGTGAGTAGCAATCAGCCCCAGCATTTT.

This clonotype was counted many times. The gene calls are TRBV18 and TRBJ2-1; TRBD2 aligns across 8 bases. Germline CDR1 and CDR2: KGHSH and LQKENI. CDR3 length equals 15 residues. V trimming: 4 bases; J trimming: 6 bases; junction bases outside the gene matches: 8. CDR3 loop: CASSLGLAEGNEQFF. CDR3 DNA: TGTGCCAGCTCACTCGGACTAGCAGAGGGCAATGAGCAGTTCTTC.

Many counts were recorded for this clonotype. The chain carries TRBV28 and TRBJ2-1; 7 nucleotides match TRBD2. Germline CDR1 MDHEN, CDR2 SYDVKM. Trimming cost V 4 bases and J 4 bases; bases outside gene matches: 10. This CDR3 comprises 16 residues. CDR3 residues: CASSSISSGPYNEQFF. CDR3 sequence (DNA): TGTGCCAGCAGTTCCATATCTAGCGGACCTTACAATGAGCAGTTCTTC.

This clonotype has ten or more counts. The CDR3 loop reads CASSLDRVQPQHF. In DNA form, the CDR3 reads TGTGCCAGCAGCTTGGACAGGGTTCAGCCCCAGCATTTT. The rearrangement links TRBV7-9 to TRBJ1-5; 8 bases are a match to TRBD1. Germline V gives CDR1 SEHNR, CDR2 FQNEAQ (reference sequence). This CDR3 is 13 amino acids long. V shed 3 bases, J shed 6 bases, and the junction held 1 base outside the gene matches.

The chain has TRBV30 and TRBJ1-6; D perhaps matches TRBD1 (6 bases). The CDR3 sequence is 13 residues long. V gave up 7 bases and J gave up 12 bases, with 19 bases separating them. CDR1 and CDR2 from the germline V gene are GTSNPN and SVGIG (reference sequence). The CDR3 DNA sequence: TGTGCCTCCAGAGCACAGGGCTCCCAACCCCTCCACTTT. Translation gives CASRAQGSQPLHF.

This clonotype occurred many times. The chain employs TRBV29-1 and TRBJ1-4; D remains ambiguous. The V gene lost 4 bases and the J gene lost 5 bases, with 8 bases spanning the gap. Germline V lookup: CDR1 SQVTM, CDR2 ANQGSEA. The CDR3 runs to 12 residues. CDR3 coding DNA: TGCAGCGTTGTTGGCGGGAATGAAAAACTGTTTTTT. Its protein is CSVVGGNEKLFF.

This clonotype has ten or more counts. The chain combines TRBV27 with TRBJ2-7, with 7 bases aligning to TRBD1. CDR1 MNHEY and CDR2 SMNVEV come from the germline V gene (reference sequence). CDR3 length: 15 amino acids. With V trimmed by 5 bases and J by 6 bases, 13 bases remained unmatched. The CDR3 loop is CASSILGTQGREQYF. The CDR3 coding sequence is TGTGCCAGCAGTATACTCGGCACACAGGGGCGCGAGCAGTACTTC.

This clonotype has at least ten counts. The chain uses TRBV20-1 and TRBJ2-1, with 13 bases that match TRBD2. CDR1 and CDR2 from the germline V gene are DFQATT and SNEGSKA (reference sequence). This CDR3 is 18 amino acids long. J gave up 3 bases and V 4 bases, and 12 bases lay outside the gene matches. The CDR3 sequence: CSANSGTSGTVNYNEQFF. In DNA form, the CDR3 reads TGCAGTGCTAATTCCGGGACTAGCGGGACGGTAAACTACAATGAGCAGTTCTTC.

This clonotype was seen many times. The V and J genes are TRBV3-1 and TRBJ2-5; no firm D call. This CDR3 spans 15 amino acids. V shed 0 bases and J shed 3 bases, with 11 bases lying between them. Per the germline V gene, CDR1 is LGHDT and CDR2 is YNNKEL (reference sequence). The CDR3 coding sequence is TGTGCCAGCAGCCAAGAGCAATGGACCGAAGAGACCCAGTACTTC. This codes for CASSQEQWTEETQYF.

This clonotype has only a few counts. The chain has TRBV12-3 or TRBV12-4 and TRBJ2-1; 8 nucleotides line up with TRBD1. The CDR3 covers 12 residues. Trimming at V came to 5 bases and at J to 16 bases, leaving 10 bases not matched to a gene. DNA for the CDR3: TGTGCCAGCAGTCAGCGGACAGGGAACCCCTTCTTC. Encoded protein: CASSQRTGNPFF.

This clonotype turned up a few times. At one end, the junction sequence differs from germline, possibly due to a read error. The chain is built from TRBV7-9 and TRBJ1-6, with 9 bases identical to TRBD1. The CDR3 has 17 residues. Germline assignment: CDR1 SEHNR and CDR2 FQNEAQ (reference sequence). CDR3 nucleotide sequence: TGTGCCAGCAGCACCGGGACAGGGTTCTCCCATAATTCACCCCTCCACTTT. It translates to CASSTGTGFSHNSPLHF.

This clonotype has a count of ten or more. The rearrangement joins TRBV14 to TRBJ1-5; 7 bases are shared with TRBD1. The CDR3 has 16 amino acids. The V and J ends lost 1 base and 2 bases, in that order; junction bases with no gene match: 5. In germline, CDR1 is SGHDN, CDR2 FVKESK. The CDR3: CASSQGRQGRNQPQHF. For the CDR3, the DNA is TGTGCCAGCAGCCAAGGGAGACAGGGTCGCAATCAGCCCCAGCATTTT.

Ten or more counts support this clonotype. This chain links TRBV5-5 with TRBJ1-1; TRBD1 aligns across 8 bases. J was trimmed by 6 bases and V by 6 bases; bases with no gene match: 10. Germline CDR1 SGHKS, CDR2 YYEKEE (reference sequence). The CDR3 covers 14 residues. The CDR3 loop reads CASKNRGEVAEAFF. CDR3 bases: TGTGCCAGCAAAAACAGGGGGGAGGTGGCTGAAGCTTTCTTT.

This clonotype occurred many times. The J gene is TRBJ1-1, the V gene TRBV6-6; possible D gene TRBD1, 5 bases. V lost 5 bases and J 1 base, leaving 11 bases between the germline ends. The CDR3 runs 14 residues. Germline V gene sequence: CDR1 MNHNY, CDR2 SVGAGI (reference sequence). CDR3 in DNA: TGTGCCAGCAGTCAGGGTGGGGCGAACACTGAAGCTTTCTTT. Amino acid sequence: CASSQGGANTEAFF.

This clonotype has a handful of counts. This chain connects TRBV6-2 or TRBV6-3 to TRBJ1-5, with D hard to call. Between the trimmed V and J ends, which lost 0 bases and 10 bases, there was a span of 10 bases. This CDR3 is built from 13 residues. Germline CDR1 MNHEY, CDR2 SVGEGT. CDR3 coding DNA: TGTGCCAGCAGTTACTCTCCAGTAAATCCCCAGCATTTT. This sequence encodes CASSYSPVNPQHF.

In its sample, this clonotype was seen a few times. The chain uses TRBV28 and TRBJ1-2; TRBD1 aligns across 11 bases. V gave up 8 bases and J gave up 6 bases; unmatched junction bases: 11. Germline loops: CDR1 MDHEN, CDR2 SYDVKM. CDR3 length: 15 amino acids. In nucleotides, the CDR3 is TGTGCCAGCCTCTGGACGGGGACAGGGGGAAATGGCTACACCTTC. This sequence encodes CASLWTGTGGNGYTF.

At least ten counts were recorded for this clonotype. The gene calls are TRBV7-9 and TRBJ1-5, with D maybe TRBD1 (5 bases). Trimming took 4 bases from V and 4 from J, leaving 8 bases between them. Germline V gene data show CDR1 as SEHNR and CDR2 as FQNEAQ (reference sequence). The CDR3 runs 13 residues. Here the CDR3 reads CASSSGANQPQHF. DNA of the CDR3: TGTGCCAGCAGCTCCGGGGCGAATCAGCCCCAGCATTTT.

At least ten counts were recorded for this clonotype. A junction end diverges from the germline sequence, so it may reflect a read error. The chain employs TRBV12-3 or TRBV12-4 and TRBJ1-5; D not resolved. This CDR3 is built from 12 residues. CDR3 DNA: TGTGCCAGCAGTTTCTCCAATACACTACCCCGATTT. Its translation: CASSFSNTLPRF.

In this sample, this clonotype turned up many times. The junction differs from germline at one of its ends, possibly a read error. The V and J genes are TRBV29-1 and TRBJ2-5; a weak D match, TRBD1 (5 bases). Germline V CDR1 and CDR2: SQVTM, ANQGSEA. The CDR3 length is 14 residues. The CDR3 DNA reads as TGCAGCGTCAGAGGCACAGGCCAAAGAGAGGCCCAGTACTTC. It codes for CSVRGTGQREAQYF.

This clonotype was seen ten or more times. The chain carries TRBV7-9 and TRBJ1-1; D perhaps matches TRBD1 (5 bases). The CDR3 loop spans 14 amino acids. The germline V gene has CDR1 SEHNR and CDR2 FQNEAQ (reference sequence). Trimming took off 7 bases at V and 4 bases at J, with 16 bases between the two ends. CDR3 bases: TGTGCCAGCACCCAGGGTGGCTCGGCCACTGAAGCTTTCTTT. It encodes CASTQGGSATEAFF.

This clonotype was recorded at least ten times. The CDR3 loop is CASSSSGTSGKKRRQYF. The CDR3 nucleotides read TGTGCCAGCAGTTCCTCCGGGACTAGCGGGAAAAAGAGAAGGCAGTACTTC. The rearrangement links TRBV27 to TRBJ2-7; 13 bases map to TRBD2. The CDR3 length is 17 residues. J lost 9 bases, V lost 4 bases, and 15 bases had no gene match. The germline CDR1 and CDR2 sequences are MNHEY and SMNVEV (reference sequence).

This clonotype was found a few times. J is TRBJ2-6 and V is TRBV19, with 10 bases that match TRBD2. The CDR3 runs to 19 residues. From germline, CDR1 is LNHDA and CDR2 SQIVND (reference sequence). The trim removed 6 bases at V and 4 bases at J, leaving 15 bases unmatched. CDR3 amino acids: CASSPLGLANPIGANVLTF. The CDR3, as DNA: TGTGCCAGTAGCCCCCTGGGACTAGCGAATCCAATCGGGGCCAACGTCCTGACTTTC. Full variable domain (remainder filled in from reference TRBV19 and TRBJ2-6): DGGITQSPKYLFRKEGQNVTLSCEQNLNHDAMYWYRQDPGQGLRLIYYSQIVNDFQKGDIAEGYSVSREKKESFPLTVTSAQKNPTAFYLCASSPLGLANPIGANVLTFGAGSRLTVL.

This clonotype has a count of ten or more. The CDR3 loop is CSVVGHQETQYF. In DNA form, the CDR3 reads TGCAGCGTTGTAGGGCACCAAGAGACCCAGTACTTC. V gene TRBV29-1 combines with J gene TRBJ2-5; D uncertain. The CDR3 is 12 amino acids. V lost 4 bases, J lost 0 bases, and 6 bases lay in between. Germline V gene lookup returns CDR1 SQVTM and CDR2 ANQGSEA.

In its sample, this clonotype was seen many times. The rearrangement joins TRBV7-9 to TRBJ2-7; 9 nucleotides agree with TRBD2. Trimming took 4 bases from V and 4 from J; bases not matched to a gene: 8. The germline gives CDR1 SEHNR, CDR2 FQNEAQ (reference sequence). The CDR3 runs to 15 residues. The CDR3 here is CASSYSGSSGYEQYF. CDR3 in DNA: TGTGCCAGCAGCTATAGCGGGAGCTCGGGGTACGAGCAGTACTTC.

This clonotype was seen ten or more times. The chain combines TRBV4-1 with TRBJ2-7, with 7 bases that match TRBD1. Losses at the gene ends were 2 bases for V and 3 bases for J; bases not matched to a gene: 4. This CDR3 region has 14 residues. CDR1 MGHRA and CDR2 YSYEKL come from the germline V gene. CDR3: CASSQSGQNYEQYF. CDR3 bases: TGCGCCAGCAGCCAATCGGGACAGAACTACGAGCAGTACTTC.

This clonotype was counted at least ten times. The chain combines TRBV7-8 with TRBJ2-5; D might be TRBD1 (5 bases). V lost 1 base and J 7 bases, leaving 10 bases between the germline ends. Germline V gene sequence: CDR1 SGHVS, CDR2 FQNEAQ. CDR3 length: 13 amino acids. The CDR3 nucleotides read TGTGCCAGCAGCTTAGAGGGTAGGGGGACCCAGTACTTC. It codes for CASSLEGRGTQYF. Looking up the rest from reference TRBV7-8 and TRBJ2-5 gives the full variable domain: GAGVSQSPRYKVAKRGQDVALRCDPISGHVSLFWYQQALGQGPEFLTYFQNEAQLDKSGLPSDRFFAERPEGSVSTLKIQRTQQEDSAVYLCASSLEGRGTQYFGPGTRLLVL.

Many counts were recorded for this clonotype. This rearrangement joins TRBV27 to TRBJ1-2; D unclear. The CDR3 is 17 residues long. From germline, CDR1 is MNHEY and CDR2 SMNVEV (reference sequence). V lost 1 base and J 2 bases, leaving 17 bases between the germline ends. The CDR3 loop reads CASSLFGERGTNYGYTF. The CDR3, as DNA: TGTGCCAGCAGTTTATTTGGTGAACGCGGTACGAACTATGGCTACACCTTC.

This chain connects TRBV29-1 to TRBJ1-1; 7 bases are shared with TRBD1. V was clipped by 6 bases and J by 4 bases; unmatched bases: 5. The germline V gene has CDR1 SQVTM and CDR2 ANQGSEA. The CDR3 covers 12 residues. The chain's CDR3 is CSVETGFTEAFF. CDR3 in DNA: TGCAGCGTAGAGACAGGGTTCACTGAAGCTTTCTTT.

This clonotype was seen more than once but under ten times. The rearrangement uses TRBV4-2 and TRBJ1-3, with D perhaps matching TRBD1 (5 bases). This CDR3 comprises 18 residues. V was trimmed by 0 bases and J by 4 bases, leaving 19 bases between them. CDR1 LGHNA and CDR2 YNFKEQ come from the germline V gene. The CDR3 is CASSQDSGRQRGGNTIYF. The CDR3 DNA follows: TGTGCCAGCAGCCAAGATTCCGGACGCCAGAGGGGCGGAAACACCATATATTTT.